Listed below are T cell receptor beta chains from one sample, sequenced in a study of T-cell memory formation after mild COVID-19. MiXCR, run by TCRdb on the 5' RACE reads, gives a single entry per CDR3 protein. The sample consists of almost 550,000 distinct CDR3 sequences, approximately 20% of them appearing once. What was sequenced was PBMCs or a T cell subset sorted from them (not recorded which). These receptors all come from an adult woman who had mild COVID-19 (a few samples of this study predate the infection). Cell type and time point are not known. Both conserved end residues are part of each CDR3. D genes are given only for firm matches. The size field is filled for only some rows; it gives once, few, many or a size class.

V	D	size	J	DNA	CDR3
TRBV28	TRBD2	-	TRBJ2-5	TGTGCCAGCAGTCCCGGACTAGCGGCGGGGGGGGAGACCCAGTACTTC	CASSPGLAAGGETQYF
TRBV3-1	TRBD1	-	TRBJ1-2	TGTGCCAGCAGCCACCGACAGGGGGGAGGGAACTATGGCTACACCTTC	CASSHRQGGGNYGYTF
TRBV5-1	TRBD1	few	TRBJ2-5	TGCGCCAGCAGCGATTACAGGACAGGGGGCCAAGAGACCCAGTACTTC	CASSDYRTGGQETQYF
TRBV9	-	-	TRBJ1-6	TGTGCCAGCAGCGTAGCTTCTCAGGATTCACCCCTCCACTTT	CASSVASQDSPLHF
TRBV30	-	many	TRBJ1-6	TGTGCCTGGAGTGTTCAGGTTATTGGAAATAATTCACCCCTCCACTTT	CAWSVQVIGNNSPLHF
TRBV2	-	few	TRBJ2-2	TGTGCCAGCAGTCGCATCAGGGAAACCGGGGAGCTGTTTTTT	CASSRIRETGELFF
TRBV6-5	TRBD1	-	TRBJ1-2	TGTGCCAGCAGTTCAGGGGGTGGCTATTACGGCTACACCTTC	CASSSGGGYYGYTF
TRBV3-1	-	few	TRBJ1-1	TGTGCCAGCAGCCAAGATTTGGCGGACACTGAAGCTTTCTTT	CASSQDLADTEAFF
TRBV4-3	-	few	TRBJ1-1	TGCGCCAGCAGCCAAGATCCCTCGGGGGCCACTGAAGCTTTCTTT	CASSQDPSGATEAFF
TRBV12-3/TRBV12-4	-	few	TRBJ1-2	TGTGCCAGCAGTTTCTATAACTATGGCTACACCTTC	CASSFYNYGYTF
TRBV12-3/TRBV12-4	TRBD1	few	TRBJ1-5	TGTGCCAGCAGTTTAACAGTCCTCAGGGGGCGAAGCAATCAGCCCCAGCATTTT	CASSLTVLRGRSNQPQHF
TRBV29-1	TRBD1	-	TRBJ1-2	TGCAGCGTCCGGAACAGGGGGAAATATGGCTACACCTTC	CSVRNRGKYGYTF
TRBV29-1	-	once	TRBJ1-1	TGCAGCGTTGAATCCCGGCCCCCGGACGGGCGTGAATCTTTCTTT	CSVESRPPDGRESFF
TRBV20-1	-	few	TRBJ2-7	TGCAGTGCTAGAGATCTGGCAGATCCCACCTACGAGCAGTACTTC	CSARDLADPTYEQYF
TRBV7-9	-	once	TRBJ2-7	TGTGCCAGCAGCGCACCCGGTCCCGTCTACTACGAGCAGTACTTC	CASSAPGPVYYEQYF
TRBV25-1	TRBD1	-	TRBJ2-5	TGTGCCAGCAGTGCGGGACAGGGGTCGAAGACCCAGTACTTC	CASSAGQGSKTQYF
TRBV12-3/TRBV12-4	-	-	TRBJ1-2	TGTGCCAGCCGTGACGGGGATCACTATGGCTACACCTTC	CASRDGDHYGYTF